Listed below are T cell receptor beta chains from one sample, sequenced in a study of Ad26.COV2.S vaccination and SARS-CoV-2 variants. Only in-frame clones appear in the TCRdb table, and some are missing; sequencing was by immunoSEQ multiplex PCR. The table has 400,000 to 450,000 clones, about 92% seen once. The material was peripheral blood, obtained in a trial of Ad26.COV2.S vaccine versus placebo. The receptor source for this set is a person aged 18 to 59 who received the Ad26.COV2.S COVID-19 vaccine or a placebo. CDR3s include the opening cysteine and the closing phenylalanine or tryptophan. D genes are given only for firm matches. For some rows the clone size is stated as once, few or many, or as a class when expanded; others skip it.

cdr3_nt,cdr3_aa,cdr3_length,j_call,v_call,clone_size,d_call
TGTGCCAGCAGTGATGGTGACAGAAGGCAAGAGACCCAGTACTTC,CASSDGDRRQETQYF,15,TRBJ2-5,TRBV6-1,once,.
TGTGCCAGTAGCCTCTCCGGGACAGGGGGCGCCTATGGCTACACCTTC,CASSLSGTGGAYGYTF,16,TRBJ1-2,TRBV19,.,TRBD1
TGTGCCAGCAGCTTAGGTCACGGGGAGCAGTACTTC,CASSLGHGEQYF,12,TRBJ2-7,TRBV11-2,.,.
TGCGCCAGCAAGCCGGGGACAGGGGTCTTTGAGACCCAGTACTTC,CASKPGTGVFETQYF,15,TRBJ2-5,TRBV5-1,once,TRBD1
TGTGCCAGCAGCGGACGGAGGGTCGGCACAGATACGCAGTATTTT,CASSGRRVGTDTQYF,15,TRBJ2-3,TRBV2,.,.
TGTGCCAGCAGTTTCGAAGGGGGTGAGCAGTTCTTC,CASSFEGGEQFF,12,TRBJ2-1,TRBV12-3/TRBV12-4,once,.
TGTGCCAGCAGCCCCCAGATTCCAGATACGCAGTATTTT,CASSPQIPDTQYF,13,TRBJ2-3,TRBV7-2,.,.
TGTGCCAGCAGTTTGGCGGGACAGATGAACACTGAAGCTTTCTTT,CASSLAGQMNTEAFF,15,TRBJ1-1,TRBV27,.,TRBD1
TGTGCCAGCAGTTTCCCGGGGGGGCCCGGGGAGCTGTTTTTT,CASSFPGGPGELFF,14,TRBJ2-2,TRBV28,.,TRBD2
TGTGCCAGCAGCCCCCAGGGACTAGACGGCGCCTACGAGCAGTACTTC,CASSPQGLDGAYEQYF,16,TRBJ2-7,TRBV3-1/TRBV3-2,.,TRBD2
TGTGCCAGCAGTTACTCGAGACAGGGATGGGATACGCAGTATTTT,CASSYSRQGWDTQYF,15,TRBJ2-3,TRBV6-6,.,TRBD1
TGTGCCAGCAGCGTAGATAAGGGTAGCGGGTCCCTTTCCTACAATGAGCAGTTCTTC,CASSVDKGSGSLSYNEQFF,19,TRBJ2-1,TRBV9,.,TRBD2
TGTGCCAGCAGTTTCCGTCCAGGCTATGGCTACACCTTC,CASSFRPGYGYTF,13,TRBJ1-2,TRBV28,.,.
TGCGCCAGCAGCCAGGCGGGACAGGGGGCTTCACCCCTCCACTTT,CASSQAGQGASPLHF,15,TRBJ1-6,TRBV4-1,few,TRBD1
TGTGCCACCAGTGATAGGGGGACAGGTAGCAATCAGCCCCAGCATTTT,CATSDRGTGSNQPQHF,16,TRBJ1-5,TRBV24-1,.,TRBD1
TGTGCCAGTCGTATAGCGGGAGGCTCCTACGAGCAGTACTTC,CASRIAGGSYEQYF,14,TRBJ2-7,TRBV27,.,TRBD2
TGTGCCAGCAGCTTTTCAGTCGGTGGGCGAAGATATATGTATGGCTACACCTTC,CASSFSVGGRRYMYGYTF,18,TRBJ1-2,TRBV7-9,.,.
TGTGCCAGCAGGTCGTCGGGCGGGAGGTCGGAGACCCAGTACTTC,CASRSSGGRSETQYF,15,TRBJ2-5,TRBV27,.,TRBD2
TGTGCCAGCAGGCAAGATACCCTGACCTATGGCTACACCTTC,CASRQDTLTYGYTF,14,TRBJ1-2,TRBV5-4,.,.
TGTGCCAGCAGTGGGGTCAATCAGCCCCAGCATTTT,CASSGVNQPQHF,12,TRBJ1-5,TRBV27,.,.
TGTGCCACCAGTGATTTAGGGCGGGAGGGGGGTAATGAGCAGTTCTTC,CATSDLGREGGNEQFF,16,TRBJ2-1,TRBV24-1,once,TRBD2
TGCGCCAGCAGCTTGGGTCCTAGCGGGAGAGGGGGCACAGATACGCAGTATTTT,CASSLGPSGRGGTDTQYF,18,TRBJ2-3,TRBV5-1,.,TRBD2
TGTGCCAGCAGCTTAGGTTCAGGGACAGAAGCTTTCTTT,CASSLGSGTEAFF,13,TRBJ1-1,TRBV13,.,.
TGCGCCAGCAGCCACCCTCTAACCGCAACTTCCCGGGACCCAGATACGCAGTATTTT,CASSHPLTATSRDPDTQYF,19,TRBJ2-3,TRBV4-1,.,.
TGTGCCTTGGGCAGGGCCTACAATGAGCAGTTCTTC,CALGRAYNEQFF,12,TRBJ2-1,TRBV7-9,.,.
TGTGCCAGCAGGAAGAGGACAGGGGGCTCTGGGGCCAACGTCCTGACTTTC,CASRKRTGGSGANVLTF,17,TRBJ2-6,TRBV2,.,TRBD1
TGTGCCAGCTCACCCCCGGGACTAGCGGGAGCAAATGAGCAGTTCTTC,CASSPPGLAGANEQFF,16,TRBJ2-1,TRBV18,once,TRBD2
TGCGCCAGCAGCCAAGGACTAGCGGCCACCGGGGAGCTGTTTTTT,CASSQGLAATGELFF,15,TRBJ2-2,TRBV4-1,.,TRBD2
TGTGCCAGCAGTTCATTGACAGGGGGATCGTCTGGCTACACCTTC,CASSSLTGGSSGYTF,15,TRBJ1-2,TRBV27,.,TRBD1
TGTGCCAGCAGCAAAGAAGGAACAGGGAGTCACTTC,CASSKEGTGSHF,12,TRBJ2-7,TRBV21-1,.,.
TGTGCCAGTTCGGGGAGGGTAGCGGGATCCTACAATGAGCAGTTCTTC,CASSGRVAGSYNEQFF,16,TRBJ2-1,TRBV7-9,.,TRBD2
TGTGCCAGCAGTCTCACAAACACCGGGGAGCTGTTTTTT,CASSLTNTGELFF,13,TRBJ2-2,TRBV28,once,.
TGCAGTGCTTGGACATATGAAAAACTGTTTTTT,CSAWTYEKLFF,11,TRBJ1-4,TRBV20-1,.,.
TGTGCCAGCAGTTTATGGGGGACAGGGGGTGAAGCTTTCTTT,CASSLWGTGGEAFF,14,TRBJ1-1,TRBV28,.,TRBD1
TGTGCCAGTAGTAACCAACCCGGACAGGACAATCAGCCCCAGCATTTT,CASSNQPGQDNQPQHF,16,TRBJ1-5,TRBV19,.,TRBD1
TGTGCCACCAGCAGTGGGGACCCTTACAATGAGCAGTTCTTC,CATSSGDPYNEQFF,14,TRBJ2-1,TRBV15,.,.
TGTGCCAGCAGCCACAGGGGGACCACAGATACGCAGTATTTT,CASSHRGTTDTQYF,14,TRBJ2-3,TRBV28,.,TRBD1
TGTGCCATCAGCCTGACTAGCGGGAGAGGGGGCGAGCAGTACTTC,CAISLTSGRGGEQYF,15,TRBJ2-7,TRBV10-3,.,TRBD2
TGCGCCAGCAGTGAGTCGGTGGGTCTCAATGAGCAGTTCTTC,CASSESVGLNEQFF,14,TRBJ2-1,TRBV10-1,.,.
TGTGCCAGCAGGCCCGGGACACCCGCTGAAAAACTGTTTTTT,CASRPGTPAEKLFF,14,TRBJ1-4,TRBV28,.,.
TGTGCCAGCAGTGAAACAGGGCTTAGCTATGGCTACACCTTC,CASSETGLSYGYTF,14,TRBJ1-2,TRBV2,.,.
TGTGCCAGCAGTCCCCCTCCGGGCCAAATTTTC,CASSPPPGQIF,11,TRBJ2-7,TRBV6-2/TRBV6-3,.,.
TGCGCCAGCAGCTCAGTGACAGGGGGGTCCTACGAGCAGTACTTC,CASSSVTGGSYEQYF,15,TRBJ2-7,TRBV5-1,.,TRBD1
TGTGCCAGCTCACCAAGGACAGGCTACAATGAGCAGTTCTTC,CASSPRTGYNEQFF,14,TRBJ2-1,TRBV18,.,TRBD1
TGTGCCAGCAGCCCAGCTCCAGGACCATCCGGATTGCGGGCCAACGTCCTGACTTTC,CASSPAPGPSGLRANVLTF,19,TRBJ2-6,TRBV11-2,.,.
TGTGCCAGCAGTTCCCCGGGGGCGCCTAACACTGAAGCTTTCTTT,CASSSPGAPNTEAFF,15,TRBJ1-1,TRBV28,.,.
TGTGCCAGCTCACCACCTGCACGGCGGGCAGTCACAGATACGCAGTATTTT,CASSPPARRAVTDTQYF,17,TRBJ2-3,TRBV18,.,.
TGCGCCAGCAGCTTGGCCGGATATGGCTACGAGCAGTACTTC,CASSLAGYGYEQYF,14,TRBJ2-7,TRBV5-1,few,.
TGTGCCAGCAGTACAGGGGGTGGTTCACCCCTCCACTTT,CASSTGGGSPLHF,13,TRBJ1-6,TRBV12-3/TRBV12-4,.,TRBD1
TGTGCCAGCAGCCAGGGACTAGCGGTTAAGCAGTTCTTC,CASSQGLAVKQFF,13,TRBJ2-1,TRBV3-1/TRBV3-2,.,TRBD2
TGTGCCACCAGTGATTTGCCCCTCCTAGCGGGAGCCGGCTCCTACAATGAGCAGTTCTTC,CATSDLPLLAGAGSYNEQFF,20,TRBJ2-1,TRBV24-1,few,TRBD2
TGTGCCAGCACTCCTAACACTCAAGAGACCCAGTACTTC,CASTPNTQETQYF,13,TRBJ2-5,TRBV2,.,.
TGTGCCAGTAGTATAGCAGCATCCTACGAGCAGTACTTC,CASSIAASYEQYF,13,TRBJ2-7,TRBV19,once,.
TGTGCCAGCAGCTTTTCTCTGGGCAGGGAGTTCGAGCAGTACTTC,CASSFSLGREFEQYF,15,TRBJ2-7,TRBV13,.,.
TGTGCCAGCAGTTCCGCGGACAGGGTTCCTGGCACAGATACGCAGTATTTT,CASSSADRVPGTDTQYF,17,TRBJ2-3,TRBV6-2/TRBV6-3,.,TRBD1
TGTGCCAGCAGCTTAGTTTGGGACTCGAACACCGGGGAGCTGTTTTTT,CASSLVWDSNTGELFF,16,TRBJ2-2,TRBV11-2,.,.
TGTGCCAGCAGCGAGGACACAGGCCTGAACACTGAAGCTTTCTTT,CASSEDTGLNTEAFF,15,TRBJ1-1,TRBV9,.,.